Listed below are T cell receptor beta chains from one sample, sequenced in a study of human T cells and chemical hapten exposure. TCRdb used MiXCR to reprocess the RACE reads, holding one entry per CDR3 protein. The sample lists about 64,000 distinct CDR3 sequences, approximately 10% seen once, with about 4% in the top ten. Sequencing was performed on whole blood, taken in connection with sensitization to the hapten diphenylcyclopropenone (DPC). The receptors shown here come from a woman in her thirties or forties with alopecia areata. Some clones in this sample may be carry-over from other donors' samples. CDR3s include the opening cysteine and the closing phenylalanine or tryptophan. D genes are given only for firm matches. Clone sizes are given selectively: once, few, many, or a class where the clone is expanded.

CDR3aa: CASSLGNQPQHF; CDR3nt: TGTGCCAGCAGCTTAGGCAATCAGCCCCAGCATTTT; j_gene: TRBJ1-5; d_gene: -; v_gene: TRBV11-2; abundance: -
CDR3aa: CASSEGTSGYTDTQYF; CDR3nt: TGTGCCAGCAGTGAAGGAACTAGCGGCTACACAGATACGCAGTATTTT; j_gene: TRBJ2-3; d_gene: TRBD2; v_gene: TRBV6-1; abundance: few
CDR3aa: CASSYSPYEQYF; CDR3nt: TGTGCCAGCAGTTACTCTCCTTACGAGCAGTACTTC; j_gene: TRBJ2-7; d_gene: -; v_gene: TRBV6-2/TRBV6-3; abundance: few
CDR3aa: CASSPPEAKNIQYF; CDR3nt: TGTGCCAGCTCACCACCGGAGGCCAAAAACATTCAGTACTTC; j_gene: TRBJ2-4; d_gene: -; v_gene: TRBV18; abundance: once
CDR3aa: CASSPRFSSYEQYF; CDR3nt: TGTGCCAGCAGCCCTCGATTCTCTTCCTACGAGCAGTACTTC; j_gene: TRBJ2-7; d_gene: -; v_gene: TRBV6-5; abundance: few
CDR3aa: CASSPPGLASYEQYF; CDR3nt: TGTGCCAGCAGCCCCCCCGGACTAGCGTCCTACGAGCAGTACTTC; j_gene: TRBJ2-7; d_gene: TRBD2; v_gene: TRBV5-6; abundance: -
CDR3aa: CASSVGGSYNEQFF; CDR3nt: TGTGCCAGCAGTGTTGGGGGCTCCTACAATGAGCAGTTCTTC; j_gene: TRBJ2-1; d_gene: -; v_gene: TRBV2; abundance: -
CDR3aa: CASSYSTSGGLKYF; CDR3nt: TGTGCCAGCAGTTACTCGACTAGCGGGGGGCTGAAGTACTTC; j_gene: TRBJ2-4; d_gene: TRBD2; v_gene: TRBV6-2/TRBV6-3; abundance: many
CDR3aa: CASTKGANVLTF; CDR3nt: TGTGCCAGCACTAAGGGGGCCAACGTCCTGACTTTC; j_gene: TRBJ2-6; d_gene: -; v_gene: TRBV28; abundance: few
CDR3aa: CSVRDRGYSPLHF; CDR3nt: TGCAGCGTGAGGGACAGGGGCTATTCACCCCTCCACTTT; j_gene: TRBJ1-6; d_gene: TRBD1; v_gene: TRBV29-1; abundance: -
CDR3aa: CASSQTGTGTYNEQFF; CDR3nt: TGTGCCAGCAGTCAAACCGGGACAGGGACCTACAATGAGCAGTTCTTC; j_gene: TRBJ2-1; d_gene: TRBD1; v_gene: TRBV28; abundance: few
CDR3aa: CASSWTSGATGELFF; CDR3nt: TGTGCCAGCAGCTGGACTAGCGGGGCCACCGGGGAGCTGTTTTTT; j_gene: TRBJ2-2; d_gene: TRBD2; v_gene: TRBV11-2; abundance: many
CDR3aa: CASSPSTDTQYF; CDR3nt: TGCGCCAGCAGCCCCTCCACAGATACGCAGTATTTT; j_gene: TRBJ2-3; d_gene: -; v_gene: TRBV5-1; abundance: many
CDR3aa: CASSSSGGAKNIQYF; CDR3nt: TGTGCCAGCAGCTCATCAGGGGGCGCCAAAAACATTCAGTACTTC; j_gene: TRBJ2-4; d_gene: TRBD1; v_gene: TRBV7-2; abundance: few
CDR3aa: CASRPKQGSTNEKLFF; CDR3nt: TGTGCCAGCAGACCAAAACAGGGATCGACTAATGAAAAACTGTTTTTT; j_gene: TRBJ1-4; d_gene: -; v_gene: TRBV7-9; abundance: -
CDR3aa: CASSLPANTEAFF; CDR3nt: TGTGCCAGCAGCTTACCAGCGAACACTGAAGCTTTCTTT; j_gene: TRBJ1-1; d_gene: -; v_gene: TRBV7-9; abundance: -
CDR3aa: CASSSLLAGAEQFF; CDR3nt: TGTGCCAGCAGTTCCCTATTAGCGGGAGCCGAGCAGTTCTTC; j_gene: TRBJ2-1; d_gene: TRBD2; v_gene: TRBV27; abundance: many
CDR3aa: CASRADEETQYF; CDR3nt: TGTGCCAGCAGAGCCGATGAAGAGACCCAGTACTTC; j_gene: TRBJ2-5; d_gene: -; v_gene: TRBV3-1; abundance: few
CDR3aa: CATGKRTPYEQYF; CDR3nt: TGTGCCACCGGAAAAAGGACACCGTACGAGCAGTACTTC; j_gene: TRBJ2-7; d_gene: -; v_gene: TRBV28; abundance: once
CDR3aa: CASSHGSHNEQFF; CDR3nt: TGTGCCAGCAGTCACGGGAGCCACAATGAGCAGTTCTTC; j_gene: TRBJ2-1; d_gene: -; v_gene: TRBV11-3; abundance: many
CDR3aa: CSGQIGTDEQYF; CDR3nt: TGCAGCGGTCAAATTGGGACTGACGAGCAGTACTTC; j_gene: TRBJ2-7; d_gene: -; v_gene: TRBV29-1; abundance: few
CDR3aa: CASSLADGANVLTF; CDR3nt: TGTGCCAGCAGTTTAGCGGACGGGGCCAACGTCCTGACTTTC; j_gene: TRBJ2-6; d_gene: -; v_gene: TRBV6-2/TRBV6-3; abundance: medium-sized
CDR3aa: CASSHIRGEETQYF; CDR3nt: TGTGCCAGCAGTCATATCAGGGGAGAAGAGACCCAGTACTTC; j_gene: TRBJ2-5; d_gene: -; v_gene: TRBV12-3/TRBV12-4; abundance: many
CDR3aa: CASSEIYQPQHF; CDR3nt: TGCGCCAGCAGTGAAATTTATCAGCCCCAGCATTTT; j_gene: TRBJ1-5; d_gene: -; v_gene: TRBV10-2; abundance: -
CDR3aa: CSVADGVLGNQPQHF; CDR3nt: TGCAGCGTTGCGGACGGGGTTCTAGGCAATCAGCCCCAGCATTTT; j_gene: TRBJ1-5; d_gene: -; v_gene: TRBV29-1; abundance: medium-sized
CDR3aa: CASSLFRVPNTEVFF; CDR3nt: TGTGCCAGCAGCTTGTTTCGGGTTCCGAACACTGAAGTTTTCTTT; j_gene: TRBJ1-1; d_gene: -; v_gene: TRBV7-2; abundance: many
CDR3aa: CASSLDGQWEQLFF; CDR3nt: TGCGCCAGCAGCTTGGACGGTCAATGGGAACAACTGTTTTTT; j_gene: TRBJ1-4; d_gene: -; v_gene: TRBV5-1; abundance: -
CDR3aa: CASGYGGTLETEAFF; CDR3nt: TGTGCCAGCGGATATGGGGGGACGTTAGAAACTGAAGCTTTCTTT; j_gene: TRBJ1-1; d_gene: -; v_gene: TRBV19; abundance: many
CDR3aa: CASSLAPSNYGYTF; CDR3nt: TGTGCCAGCAGCTTAGCCCCATCTAACTATGGCTACACCTTC; j_gene: TRBJ1-2; d_gene: -; v_gene: TRBV11-2; abundance: many
CDR3aa: CASGFGTSGPQETQYF; CDR3nt: TGTGCTAGTGGTTTCGGGACTAGCGGGCCCCAAGAGACCCAGTACTTC; j_gene: TRBJ2-5; d_gene: TRBD2; v_gene: TRBV12-5; abundance: few
CDR3aa: CASRRLNQPQHF; CDR3nt: TGTGCCAGCAGGCGACTCAATCAGCCCCAGCATTTT; j_gene: TRBJ1-5; d_gene: -; v_gene: TRBV6-2/TRBV6-3; abundance: -
CDR3aa: CASSYGKGTNEQFF; CDR3nt: TGTGCCAGCAGTTACGGCAAAGGGACCAATGAGCAGTTCTTC; j_gene: TRBJ2-1; d_gene: -; v_gene: TRBV6-6; abundance: many
CDR3aa: CASSYGVQGQITEAFF; CDR3nt: TGTGCCAGCAGTTACGGGGTACAGGGTCAAATCACTGAAGCTTTCTTT; j_gene: TRBJ1-1; d_gene: -; v_gene: TRBV6-5; abundance: few
CDR3aa: CASRGDGTYEQYF; CDR3nt: TGTGCCAGCAGGGGGGACGGAACCTACGAGCAGTACTTC; j_gene: TRBJ2-7; d_gene: -; v_gene: TRBV7-9; abundance: many
CDR3aa: CASSQKISYNEQFF; CDR3nt: TGTGCCAGCAGCCAAAAAATCTCCTACAATGAGCAGTTCTTC; j_gene: TRBJ2-1; d_gene: -; v_gene: TRBV3-1; abundance: -
CDR3aa: CASSRRGGMTNEKLFF; CDR3nt: TGCGCCAGCAGCCGCCGTGGGGGCATGACTAATGAAAAACTGTTTTTT; j_gene: TRBJ1-4; d_gene: -; v_gene: TRBV5-1; abundance: many
CDR3aa: CASSRGTSGIGLETQYF; CDR3nt: TGTGCCAGCAGCCGCGGGACTAGCGGGATTGGTTTGGAGACCCAGTACTTC; j_gene: TRBJ2-5; d_gene: TRBD2; v_gene: TRBV11-3; abundance: many
CDR3aa: CASSLSRSGRTDTQYF; CDR3nt: TGTGCCAGCAGCTTAAGTCGAAGCGGGAGGACAGATACGCAGTATTTT; j_gene: TRBJ2-3; d_gene: TRBD2; v_gene: TRBV7-2; abundance: -
CDR3aa: CASSPHEQFF; CDR3nt: TGTGCCAGCAGTCCACATGAGCAGTTCTTC; j_gene: TRBJ2-1; d_gene: -; v_gene: TRBV27; abundance: many
CDR3aa: CASRLGLAGVADTQYF; CDR3nt: TGTGCCAGCAGACTTGGACTAGCGGGGGTCGCAGATACGCAGTATTTT; j_gene: TRBJ2-3; d_gene: TRBD2; v_gene: TRBV4-2; abundance: few
CDR3aa: CASSLGTSGRNTGELFF; CDR3nt: TGTGCCAGCAGCTTAGGGACTAGCGGGAGGAACACCGGGGAGCTGTTTTTT; j_gene: TRBJ2-2; d_gene: TRBD2; v_gene: TRBV7-8; abundance: many
CDR3aa: CASSLDRASNQPQHF; CDR3nt: TGTGCCAGCAGCCTGGACAGGGCTAGCAATCAGCCCCAGCATTTT; j_gene: TRBJ1-5; d_gene: TRBD1; v_gene: TRBV9; abundance: -